This T cell receptor beta chain is from a study of identical twins. TCRdb reanalysed the 5' RACE reads using MiXCR and keeps one entry per CDR3 protein. Among roughly 690,000 distinct CDR3 sequences listed, 5.5% to 7.5% were seen once. The V gene's germline CDR1 is SGHTA and CDR2 FQGNSA. V dropped 1 base and J dropped 6 bases, with 7 bases sitting between them. The CDR3 is 12 residues long. Turning to this clonotype: Its antigen is undetermined. The CDR3 end shows no conserved phenylalanine or tryptophan, and so a read error is likely.

Study-level findings and limits: Insertions ran lower in abundant cord blood beta clonotypes, though not in memory repertoires. Twin sharing of out-of-frame TCR alpha was underestimated by models in monozygotic pairs.

The sequence came from a man aged 18 to 30 in good health. The material sequenced was naive T cells sorted from blood. This sequence joins TRBV7-2 and TRBJ2-7; D not resolved. The CDR3, as DNA: TGTGCCAGCAGCTTAGGGACGGGCGAGCAGTACTAC. Translated, it gives CASSLGTGEQYY.